A selection of T cell receptor beta chains follows, all from one sample in a study of cytotoxic CD8 clonotypes in ibrutinib-treated CLL. Repertoires were generated with immunoSEQ multiplex PCR, while TCRdb's copy carries only in-frame clones and drops some. The table has roughly 180,000 clones, about 80% seen once. This specimen was PBMCs, taken after 24 months of ibrutinib treatment. These receptors came from a human donor with chronic lymphocytic leukemia. Each CDR3 is given with its conserved first and last residue. Each record gives: V gene, J gene, D gene, CDR3 length, clone size, CDR3 DNA, CDR3 protein. A D gene is named only where the DNA matches it firmly. Expanded clones get a size class; other rows say once, few or many, or leave the size out.

TRBV19	TRBJ2-7	.	13	.	TGTGCCAGTAGTAACCGCAGGGTGGAAGAGCAGTACTTC	CASSNRRVEEQYF
TRBV5-1	TRBJ1-1	TRBD1	15	.	TGCGCCAGCAGCACCGGGACAGGGAGGTCCACTGAAGCTTTCTTT	CASSTGTGRSTEAFF
TRBV6-5	TRBJ2-3	.	11	.	TGTGCCAGCCGAAGGGCAGATACGCAGTATTTT	CASRRADTQYF
TRBV6-4	TRBJ2-7	TRBD1	16	.	TGTGCCAGCAGTGACTCGACCCCGGGACAGGCCTACGAGCAGTACTTC	CASSDSTPGQAYEQYF
TRBV19	TRBJ1-2	TRBD1	15	.	TGTGCCAGTAGTATAGGAACAGGGGGCGCCTATGGCTACACCTTC	CASSIGTGGAYGYTF
TRBV6-6	TRBJ2-7	TRBD1	14	.	TGTGCCAGCAGCCTCCGGGACAGGCGGTACGAGCAGTACTTC	CASSLRDRRYEQYF
TRBV18	TRBJ2-7	TRBD1	15	.	TGTGCCAGCTCACCATCTGGGACAGGTGGAGGCGAGCAGTACTTC	CASSPSGTGGGEQYF
TRBV7-9	TRBJ2-1	TRBD2	15	.	TGTGCCAGCAGCCCCGGGACTAGCGGGTACAATGAGCAGTTCTTC	CASSPGTSGYNEQFF
TRBV18	TRBJ2-1	.	14	.	TGTGCCAGCTCACCACCGAGGGGAACAAATGAGCAGTTCTTC	CASSPPRGTNEQFF
TRBV6-5	TRBJ2-1	.	16	.	TGTGCCAGCAGTTATGTTCGGGGGAGCTCCTACAATGAGCAGTTCTTC	CASSYVRGSSYNEQFF
TRBV9	TRBJ2-7	.	14	.	TGTGCCAGCAGCGTAGAGGGGTATTCATACGAGCAGTACTTC	CASSVEGYSYEQYF
TRBV11-3	TRBJ2-7	.	13	.	TGTGCCAGCAGCCTACTGAGGGCCGACGAGCAGTACTTC	CASSLLRADEQYF
TRBV7-8	TRBJ1-1	TRBD1	14	.	TGTGCCAGCAGTTGGTTAGGGGGCGGCACTGAAGCTTTCTTT	CASSWLGGGTEAFF
TRBV27	TRBJ2-5	.	13	.	TGTGCCAGCAGTTTATGGGGGCAAGAGACCCAGTACTTC	CASSLWGQETQYF
TRBV5-1	TRBJ2-3	TRBD2	16	.	TGCGCCAGCAGCTTGGCCCTAGCGGGAGGTTTCGATACGCAGTATTTT	CASSLALAGGFDTQYF
TRBV21-1	TRBJ2-5	.	14	.	TGTGCCAGCAGCAAAGAAGGCTCCCAAGAGACCCAGTACTTC	CASSKEGSQETQYF
TRBV6-5	TRBJ1-2	.	14	.	TGTGCCAGCAGTTTGTCGGGATACGAGTATGGCTACACCTTC	CASSLSGYEYGYTF
TRBV18	TRBJ1-1	.	12	.	TGTGCCAGCTCACCATTAGACAGTGAAGCTTTCTTT	CASSPLDSEAFF
TRBV27	TRBJ2-1	TRBD2	19	few	TGTGCCAGCAGTTTAGGGGGGGGAGACACCATTGGCTTATACAATGAGCAGTTCTTC	CASSLGGGDTIGLYNEQFF
TRBV19	TRBJ1-1	TRBD1	16	.	TGTGCCAGTAGTGCTTACCTGGGACAGGGTTCCACTGAAGCTTTCTTT	CASSAYLGQGSTEAFF
TRBV5-1	TRBJ1-4	.	16	.	TGCGCCAGCAGCTTACTTCGTCCGGGCCCTAATGAAAAACTGTTTTTT	CASSLLRPGPNEKLFF
TRBV29-1	TRBJ2-1	TRBD2	15	.	TGCAGCGTTGCTAGCGGGAGTGGGGCCTACAATGAGCAGTTCTTC	CSVASGSGAYNEQFF
TRBV7-2	TRBJ1-2	TRBD1	16	.	TGTGCCAGCAGCCAACGGACAGGGAGGGTGACCTATGGCTACACCTTC	CASSQRTGRVTYGYTF
TRBV5-1	TRBJ1-1	.	12	.	TGCGCCAGCAGCTTGAAGGGAACTGAAGCTTTCTTT	CASSLKGTEAFF
TRBV25-1	TRBJ1-1	.	14	.	TGTGCCAGCAGTGCAGGACCCTTACTCTACGGGGCTTTCTTT	CASSAGPLLYGAFF
TRBV29-1	TRBJ1-4	.	14	.	TGCAGCGTTGAAGGATCTCCACGAGGGGAAAAACTGTTTTTT	CSVEGSPRGEKLFF
TRBV19	TRBJ1-4	.	15	.	TGTGCCAGTAGGCGAAAACAGGCGGCTAATGAAAAACTGTTTTTT	CASRRKQAANEKLFF
TRBV11-2	TRBJ2-5	TRBD2	17	.	TGTGCCAGCAGCTTAGGGACTAGCGGGAGGGCCTGGGAGACCCAGTACTTC	CASSLGTSGRAWETQYF
TRBV15	TRBJ2-7	TRBD2	19	.	TGTGCCACCAGCAGAGATCCGCCCGGGACTAGCGGGAGGGACCACGAGCAGTACTTC	CATSRDPPGTSGRDHEQYF
TRBV5-1	TRBJ1-1	.	13	once	TGCGCCAGCAGCTCCGAAGGGAACACTGAAGCTTTCTTT	CASSSEGNTEAFF
TRBV4-2	TRBJ2-3	TRBD2	16	.	TGTGCCAGCAGCAAGACAGCGGGAGGATCCACAGATACGCAGTATTTT	CASSKTAGGSTDTQYF
TRBV28	TRBJ2-1	.	12	.	TGTGCCAGCTGGGGACGAAACAATGAGCAGTTCTTC	CASWGRNNEQFF
TRBV5-1	TRBJ2-7	.	15	.	TGCGCCAGCAGCTTGGATTGGGTCGTCAGCTACGAGCAGTACTTC	CASSLDWVVSYEQYF
TRBV19	TRBJ2-1	.	13	.	TGTGCCAGTAGTATAGTGAGAGGGGGTGAGCAGTTCTTC	CASSIVRGGEQFF
TRBV4-2	TRBJ2-5	TRBD2	17	.	TGTGCCAGCAGCGGACAAGGGCTAGCGGAGTCCAAAGAGACCCAGTACTTC	CASSGQGLAESKETQYF
TRBV30	TRBJ1-2	.	12	once	TGTGCCTCCCCAGGTCTGGGCTATGGCTACACCTTC	CASPGLGYGYTF
TRBV30	TRBJ2-7	.	13	.	TGTGCCTGGAGTGTACTCCGGAGGTACGAGCAGTACTTC	CAWSVLRRYEQYF
TRBV5-1	TRBJ2-1	.	12	.	TGCGCCAGCAGCAGTGGGCCAAATGAGCAGTTCTTC	CASSSGPNEQFF
TRBV29-1	TRBJ1-2	.	14	.	TGCAGCGTTGAGTCGGGTCCATCCCACTATGGCTACACCTTC	CSVESGPSHYGYTF
TRBV6-5	TRBJ1-6	.	15	.	TGTGCCAGCAGTTACTCGGGACGGTGGAATTCACCCCTCCACTTT	CASSYSGRWNSPLHF